This entry describes one TCR beta chain. This clonotype came up a few times. It lacks a known antigen. Base quality data are lacking; no much larger clone is found one base away. The sample is drawn from a study of T cell repertoires in cytomegalovirus infection (dated by TCRdb to the late 2010s). About the study as a whole: Donor HLA type was relevant to the analysis, as public TCR beta signatures indicated carriage of CMV infection together with the matching HLA type. Here is what the overall study found, with its caveats: Cumulative frequency of public TCR beta family members discriminated carriers of CMV infection plus the relevant HLA type in this cohort and an independent approximately 360-donor cohort. In the ex vivo response, HLA-C-restricted CMV-specific TCR beta clonotypes were dominant, and in two of eight donors the single most frequent clonotype came from this HLA-C-restricted group.

Sequencing took place on an Illumina HiSeq 1500. The public reads were run again by TCRdb, first through fastp at Q25 and then through MiXCR, and only productive beta chains were kept. All rows with the same CDR3 protein become a single entry with the most common DNA and genes. Counted in this sample were approximately 500,000 distinct CDR3 sequences; about 17% of them appeared once. Of the sample, about 24% falls within the top ten clones. V is pruned by 5 bases and J by 6 bases, leaving 12 bases of the junction without a gene match. Counted from cysteine to phenylalanine, this CDR3 has 16 amino acids. Here the CDR3 DNA is all that survives: 48 bases in frame from base 1. From the germline V gene (reference sequence), CDR1 is SEHNR and CDR2 is FQNEAQ.

The sequence derives from a human donor in good health (CMV status not recorded). Some clones in this sample may be carry-over from other donors' samples. Sequenced: CD8+ T cells from PBMCs. The chain was built from TRBV7-9 and TRBJ2-2, and 7 junction bases match TRBD1. The CDR3 reads CASSPRERQGAGELFF. The nucleotide sequence is TGTGCCAGCAGCCCCAGAGAGAGACAGGGCGCCGGGGAGCTGTTTTTT. Reference TRBV7-9 and TRBJ2-2 proteins supply the regions before and after the CDR3; the full variable domain is: DTGVSQNPRHKITKRGQNVTFRCDPISEHNRLYWYRQTLGQGPEFLTYFQNEAQLEKSRLLSDRFSAERPKGSFSTLEIQRTEQGDSAMYLCASSPRERQGAGELFFGEGSRLTVL.